The entry below gives a single T cell receptor (beta chain) sequence along with its context. What it binds is not known. This sample stems from a study of cytomegalovirus exposure and HLA in healthy donors. The CDR3 length is 15 residues. Unmatched junction bases numbered 8, after V lost 6 bases and J lost 1 base. Looked up from germline, CDR1 is SGHRS and CDR2 is YFSETQ. Study-wide results and limits: In vitro assays verified that three CMV-associated chains recognized CMV antigens specifically. Later analysis placed DRB1 highest and HLA-C lowest in TCR association rates, which differed by HLA locus. Data from an earlier analysis indicated that most TCR beta V segments were productive either about 90% or about 30% of the time. A classifier reportedly called cytomegalovirus status with high sensitivity and specificity.

13 Jbeta primers and 60 Vbeta primers were used for the PCR. Here immunoSEQ multiplex PCR was the method, and the copy in TCRdb shows in-frame clones only, minus some. The profile shows nearly 100,000 clones, roughly four fifths of them singletons. This TCR was recovered from a woman aged 55-70 years in good health and CMV-seropositive. What was sequenced was PBMCs. The V and J genes are TRBV5-1 and TRBJ2-7; 9 bases align to TRBD2. The CDR3: CASKISTSGSYEQYF. The CDR3 DNA is TGCGCCAGCAAAATCTCGACTAGCGGTTCCTACGAGCAGTACTTC.